This T cell receptor (beta chain) was captured in a study of cytomegalovirus exposure and HLA in healthy donors. Study results and caveats: The study designated over 150 TCR beta chains cytomegalovirus-associated. Whilst most TCR sequences proved rare, a subset of public TCRs occurred across many donors.

In the case of this clone: Its target is not known.

The CDR3 runs to 15 residues. V was shortened by 0 bases and J by 6 bases, with 17 bases between the two germline ends. Germline CDR1 GTSNPN, CDR2 SVGIG (reference sequence). Using immunoSEQ multiplex PCR, the repertoire was profiled, and TCRdb retains in-frame clones only, with some absent. The table has around 300,000 clones, 65% to 90% seen once. The V gene is TRBV30, the J gene TRBJ1-1, with no clear D. Specimen: PBMCs. This TCR was sampled from a woman aged 18-30 years in good health and CMV-seronegative. The CDR3, as DNA: TGTGCCTGGAGTGTACTGGCGTTGGGAGTCGCTGAAGCTTTCTTT. Translation: CAWSVLALGVAEAFF.